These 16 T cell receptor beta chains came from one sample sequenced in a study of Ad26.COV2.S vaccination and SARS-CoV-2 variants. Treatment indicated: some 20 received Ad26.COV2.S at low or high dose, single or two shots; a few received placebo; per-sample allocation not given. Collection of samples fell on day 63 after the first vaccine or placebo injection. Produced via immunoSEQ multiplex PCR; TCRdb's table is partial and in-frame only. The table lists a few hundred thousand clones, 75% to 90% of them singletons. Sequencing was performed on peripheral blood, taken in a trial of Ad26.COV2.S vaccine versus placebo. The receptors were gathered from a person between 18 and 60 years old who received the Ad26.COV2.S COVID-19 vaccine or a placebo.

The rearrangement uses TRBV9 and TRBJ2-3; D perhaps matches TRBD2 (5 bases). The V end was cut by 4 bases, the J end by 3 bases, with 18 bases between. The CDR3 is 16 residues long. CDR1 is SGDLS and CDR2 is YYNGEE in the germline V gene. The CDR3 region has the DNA TGTGCCAGCAGCCCCAGTGGGGAGTCGGGAACAGATACGCAGTATTTT. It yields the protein CASSPSGESGTDTQYF.

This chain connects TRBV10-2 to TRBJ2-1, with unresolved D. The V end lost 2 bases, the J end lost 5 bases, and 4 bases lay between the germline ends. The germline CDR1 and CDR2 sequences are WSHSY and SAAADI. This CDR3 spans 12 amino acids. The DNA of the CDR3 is TGCGCCAGCAGTGAGCTGAACAATGAGCAGTTCTTC. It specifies CASSELNNEQFF.

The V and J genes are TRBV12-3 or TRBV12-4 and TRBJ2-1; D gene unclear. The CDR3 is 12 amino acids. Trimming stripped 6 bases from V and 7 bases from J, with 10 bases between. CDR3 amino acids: CASSRSRNEQFF. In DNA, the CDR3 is TGTGCCAGCAGCCGGAGCAGGAATGAGCAGTTCTTC.

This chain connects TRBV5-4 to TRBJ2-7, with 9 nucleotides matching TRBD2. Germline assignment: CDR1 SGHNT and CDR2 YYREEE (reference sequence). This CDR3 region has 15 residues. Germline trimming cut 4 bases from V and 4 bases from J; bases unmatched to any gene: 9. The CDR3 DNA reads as TGTGCCAGCAGCCGACTAGCGGCGGGAAAATACGAGCAGTACTTC. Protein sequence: CASSRLAAGKYEQYF.

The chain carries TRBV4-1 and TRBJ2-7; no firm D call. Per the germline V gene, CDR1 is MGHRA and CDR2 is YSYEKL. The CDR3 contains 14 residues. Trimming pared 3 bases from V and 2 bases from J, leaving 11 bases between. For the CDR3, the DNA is TGCGCCAGCAGCCATCCGCCCAGCCCCTACGAGCAGTACTTC. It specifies CASSHPPSPYEQYF.

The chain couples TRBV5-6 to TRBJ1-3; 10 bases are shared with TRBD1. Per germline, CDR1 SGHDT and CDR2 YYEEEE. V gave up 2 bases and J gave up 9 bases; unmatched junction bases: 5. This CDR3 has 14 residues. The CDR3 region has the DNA TGTGCCAGCAGCTTCGGACAGGGGGAGGGCACCATATATTTT. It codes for CASSFGQGEGTIYF.

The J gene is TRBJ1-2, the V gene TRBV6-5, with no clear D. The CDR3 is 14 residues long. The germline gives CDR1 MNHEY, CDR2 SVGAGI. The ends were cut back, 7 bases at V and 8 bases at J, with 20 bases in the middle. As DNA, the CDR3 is TGTGCCAGCACCCTGTTCGAGACCCACTGGGGCTACACCTTC. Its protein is CASTLFETHWGYTF.

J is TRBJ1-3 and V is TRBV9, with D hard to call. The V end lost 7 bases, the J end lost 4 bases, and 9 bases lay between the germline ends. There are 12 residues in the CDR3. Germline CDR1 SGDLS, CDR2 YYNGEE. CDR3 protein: CASGESGNTIYF. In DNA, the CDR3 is TGTGCCAGCGGGGAATCGGGAAACACCATATATTTT.

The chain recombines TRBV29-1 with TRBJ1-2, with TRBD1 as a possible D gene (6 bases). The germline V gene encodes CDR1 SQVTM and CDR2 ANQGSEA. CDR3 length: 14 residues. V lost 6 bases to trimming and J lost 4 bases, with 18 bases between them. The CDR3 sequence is CSVAEPGQFYGYTF. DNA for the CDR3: TGCAGCGTCGCCGAACCGGGACAATTCTATGGCTACACCTTC.

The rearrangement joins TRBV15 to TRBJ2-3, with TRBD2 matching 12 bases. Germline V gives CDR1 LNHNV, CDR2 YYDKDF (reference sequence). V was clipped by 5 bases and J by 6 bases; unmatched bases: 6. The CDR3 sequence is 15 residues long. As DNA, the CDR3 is TGTGCCACCAGCCGACTAGCGGGAGTCGCGGATACGCAGTATTTT. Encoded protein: CATSRLAGVADTQYF.

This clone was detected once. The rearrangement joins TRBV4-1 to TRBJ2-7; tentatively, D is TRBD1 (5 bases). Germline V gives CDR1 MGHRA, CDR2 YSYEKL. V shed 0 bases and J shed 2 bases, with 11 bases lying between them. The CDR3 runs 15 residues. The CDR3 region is CASSQDTQVTYEQYF. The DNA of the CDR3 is TGCGCCAGCAGCCAAGATACACAGGTAACCTACGAGCAGTACTTC.

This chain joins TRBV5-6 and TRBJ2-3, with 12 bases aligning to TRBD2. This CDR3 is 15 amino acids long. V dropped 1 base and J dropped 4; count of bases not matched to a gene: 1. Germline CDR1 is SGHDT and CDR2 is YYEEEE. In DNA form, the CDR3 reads TGTGCCAGCAGCTTGCGACTAGCGGGAGCAGATACGCAGTATTTT. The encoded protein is CASSLRLAGADTQYF.

The CDR3 here is CASSVTDSYEQYF. The CDR3 bases are TGTGCCAGCAGTGTGACGGATTCCTACGAGCAGTACTTC. V and J are TRBV12-3 or TRBV12-4 and TRBJ2-7, with D unclear. V lost 5 bases to trimming and J lost 1 base, with 9 bases between them. The CDR3 extends over 13 amino acids.

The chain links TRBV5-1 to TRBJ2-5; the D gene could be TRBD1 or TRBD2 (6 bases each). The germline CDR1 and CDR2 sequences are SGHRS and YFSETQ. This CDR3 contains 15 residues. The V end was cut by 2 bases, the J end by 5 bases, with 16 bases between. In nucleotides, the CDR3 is TGCGCCAGCAGCTTCCCCGGGAGAGGGGGGGAGACCCAGTACTTC. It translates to CASSFPGRGGETQYF.

CDR3 loop: CASSDGRRGWGGETQYF. The CDR3 nucleotides are TGTGCCAGCAGTGATGGAAGACGTGGCTGGGGAGGGGAGACCCAGTACTTC. The rearrangement links TRBV28 to TRBJ2-5; 7 bases fit TRBD2. Trimming cost V 5 bases and J 5 bases; bases outside gene matches: 17. Germline CDR1 reads MDHEN; CDR2 reads SYDVKM. The CDR3 extends over 17 amino acids.

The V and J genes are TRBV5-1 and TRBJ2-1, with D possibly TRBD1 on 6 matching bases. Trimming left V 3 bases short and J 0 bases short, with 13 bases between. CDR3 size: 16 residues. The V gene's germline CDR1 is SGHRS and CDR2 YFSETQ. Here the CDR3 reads CASSSLAGASYNEQFF. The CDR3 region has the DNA TGCGCCAGCAGCTCCCTGGCAGGGGCCTCCTACAATGAGCAGTTCTTC.